One and the same sample provided the 15 T cell receptor beta chains below, sequenced in a study of shared clonotypes between healthy human individuals. Produced via immunoSEQ multiplex PCR; TCRdb's table is partial and in-frame only. The table records about 2 million clones, approximately 94% of them present only once. Positive CCR7 selection of CD45RO-negative cells yielded the naive CD8 cells, and terminally differentiated effector memory CD45RA+ cells were excluded. Sequencing was carried out using naive CD8+ T cells sorted from blood. Every receptor here comes from a man aged 18 to 35 in good health.

The chain couples TRBV10-3 to TRBJ2-6; weak D call: TRBD1 (6 bases). CDR3 length equals 17 residues. Per germline, CDR1 ENHRY and CDR2 SYGVKD. Trimming removed 2 bases at V and 0 bases at J, with 11 bases between. The CDR3 bases are TGTGCCATCAGTGAGGCGGACAGCTACTCTGGGGCCAACGTCCTGACTTTC. This sequence encodes CAISEADSYSGANVLTF.

This clone occurred once. Other DNA sequences in this sample translate to the same CDR3. This chain connects TRBV28 to TRBJ2-7; D call uncertain. V was trimmed by 6 bases and J by 2 bases, leaving 8 bases between them. From germline, CDR1 is MDHEN and CDR2 SYDVKM. This CDR3 is 12 amino acids long. This chain's CDR3 is CASSLTPYEQYF. The CDR3 bases are TGTGCCAGCAGCCTAACTCCCTACGAGCAGTACTTC.

The sample holds a few counts of this clone. The V gene is TRBV10-1, the J gene TRBJ2-3; TRBD2 matches 8 bases. The CDR3 totals 16 residues. Germline V CDR1 and CDR2: WNHNN, SYGVQD (reference sequence). The J segment lost 4 bases and the V segment lost 3 bases, leaving 9 bases of the junction unmatched. For the CDR3, the DNA is TGCGCCAGCAGTGACCGGGCGGGAGGCCGGGCAGATACGCAGTATTTT. Translated: CASSDRAGGRADTQYF.

The rearrangement joins TRBV9 to TRBJ2-4; maybe TRBD2 (5 bases). In germline, CDR1 is SGDLS, CDR2 YYNGEE. The CDR3 contains 14 residues. Between the trimmed V and J ends, which lost 6 bases and 6 bases, there was a span of 16 bases. CDR3 in amino acids: CASTPADGLNIQYF. The CDR3 DNA follows: TGTGCCAGCACCCCAGCGGACGGACTAAACATTCAGTACTTC.

As concerns this clone: This same CDR3 is encoded by further DNA sequences in the sample. V gene TRBV30 combines with J gene TRBJ1-3; possibly TRBD1 for D (5 bases). The CDR3 is made up of 14 amino acids. Germline V gene data show CDR1 as GTSNPN and CDR2 as SVGIG (reference sequence). V gave up 0 bases and J gave up 0 bases, with 6 bases separating them. CDR3 coding DNA: TGTGCCTGGAGTGTCGGGGGCTCTGGAAACACCATATATTTT. Encoded protein: CAWSVGGSGNTIYF.

To note about this clone: This specimen includes other DNA sequences encoding the same CDR3. The rearrangement joins TRBV4-3 to TRBJ2-7, with 12 bases that match TRBD2. The germline CDR1 and CDR2 sequences are LGHNA and YSLEER. The CDR3 has 15 amino acids. The V segment lost 3 bases and the J segment 0 bases; nucleotides outside the gene matches: 0. Here the CDR3 reads CASSQGLAGSYEQYF. DNA for the CDR3: TGCGCCAGCAGCCAGGGACTAGCGGGCTCCTACGAGCAGTACTTC.

About this clone itself: In the same sample, other DNA sequences code for this CDR3. The chain couples TRBV11-2 to TRBJ2-1, with D possibly matching TRBD2 (5 bases). Germline V gene lookup returns CDR1 SGHAT and CDR2 FQNNGV. This CDR3 region has 12 residues. V lost 5 bases and J 7 bases, leaving 9 bases between the germline ends. The DNA of the CDR3 is TGTGCCAGCAGCCGCACTAGTAATGAGCAGTTCTTC. Amino acids: CASSRTSNEQFF.

This chain uses TRBV5-6 with TRBJ1-6; tentatively, D is TRBD1 (6 bases). CDR1 is SGHDT, CDR2 YYEEEE, per germline. Deletions cut 4 bases from V and 10 bases from J, with 27 bases between. CDR3 size: 18 residues. The CDR3 coding sequence is TGTGCCAGCAGCGACTCCCTAGATGAGTTTGGGACACTCTCACCCCTCCACTTT. This codes for CASSDSLDEFGTLSPLHF.

Points on this clone: The identical CDR3 is also encoded by other nucleotide sequences in the sample. J is TRBJ2-7 and V is TRBV7-9; D is possibly TRBD1 or TRBD2 (6 bases each). Trimming took off 5 bases at V and 0 bases at J, with 14 bases between the two ends. The CDR3 totals 15 residues. Germline V gene data show CDR1 as SEHNR and CDR2 as FQNEAQ (reference sequence). The CDR3 protein is CASSLPEGGSYEQYF. The CDR3 DNA reads as TGTGCCAGCAGCCTACCGGAGGGGGGCTCCTACGAGCAGTACTTC. Looking up the rest from reference TRBV7-9 and TRBJ2-7 gives the full variable domain: DTGVSQNPRHKITKRGQNVTFRCDPISEHNRLYWYRQTLGQGPEFLTYFQNEAQLEKSRLLSDRFSAERPKGSFSTLEIQRTEQGDSAMYLCASSLPEGGSYEQYFGPGTRLTVT.

CDR3 amino acids: CASSVEALAGGLTSTDTQYF. CDR3 bases: TGTGCCAGCAGCGTAGAAGCTTTAGCGGGAGGACTCACGAGCACAGATACGCAGTATTTT. This chain connects TRBV9 to TRBJ2-3; 10 bases align to TRBD2. The CDR3 runs to 20 residues. J gave up 0 bases and V 0 bases, and 13 bases lay outside the gene matches. Germline V gives CDR1 SGDLS, CDR2 YYNGEE. The whole variable domain, remainder taken from reference TRBV9 and TRBJ2-3, is DSGVTQTPKHLITATGQRVTLRCSPRSGDLSVYWYQQSLDQGLQFLIQYYNGEERAKGNILERFSAQQFPDLHSELNLSSLELGDSALYFCASSVEALAGGLTSTDTQYFGPGTRLTVL.

The chain has TRBV5-6 and TRBJ2-7; possible D gene TRBD2, 6 bases. This CDR3 spans 14 amino acids. CDR1 SGHDT and CDR2 YYEEEE come from the germline V gene. V was clipped by 1 base and J by 2 bases, with 10 bases between them. CDR3 coding DNA: TGTGCCAGCAGCTTGTCGGGGACTGCCTACGAGCAGTACTTC. Residues: CASSLSGTAYEQYF. Combining the CDR3 with reference TRBV5-6 and TRBJ2-7 gives the whole variable domain DAGVTQSPTHLIKTRGQQVTLRCSPKSGHDTVSWYQQALGQGPQFIFQYYEEEERQRGNFPDRFSGHQFPNYSSELNVNALLLGDSALYLCASSLSGTAYEQYFGPGTRLTVT.

This chain links TRBV4-3 with TRBJ2-1; 11 bases align to TRBD2. Germline CDR1 reads LGHNA; CDR2 reads YSLEER. After removal of 0 bases from V and 7 bases from J, the junction contained 8 bases not matched to a gene. The CDR3 is 17 amino acids. The CDR3 DNA reads as TGCGCCAGCAGCCAAGAGATAGCGGGAGGGCCTCCGAATGAGCAGTTCTTC. It specifies CASSQEIAGGPPNEQFF.

The V and J genes are TRBV6-5 and TRBJ2-7; 12 bases are shared with TRBD2. This CDR3 comprises 16 residues. Trimming took 4 bases from V and 0 from J; bases not matched to a gene: 4. Germline CDR1 MNHEY, CDR2 SVGAGI. CDR3 nucleotides: TGTGCCAGCAGTTCACTAGCGGGGGGTCTCTCCTACGAGCAGTACTTC. Protein product: CASSSLAGGLSYEQYF.

The V gene is TRBV13, the J gene TRBJ1-2; 9 bases match TRBD1. V trimming: 2 bases; J trimming: 3 bases; junction bases outside the gene matches: 4. CDR1 is PRHDT and CDR2 is FYEKMQ in the germline V gene (reference sequence). The CDR3 runs 15 residues. CDR3 DNA: TGTGCCAGCAGCTTAACAGGGGGCTATTACTATGGCTACACCTTC. It specifies CASSLTGGYYYGYTF.

The chain employs TRBV9 and TRBJ2-7, with 8 bases lining up with TRBD1. Germline trimming cut 4 bases from V and 0 bases from J; bases unmatched to any gene: 9. This CDR3 is 16 amino acids long. CDR1 and CDR2 (germline): SGDLS, YYNGEE. CDR3 sequence reads: CASSISDRAISYEQYF. In nucleotides, the CDR3 is TGTGCCAGCAGCATCTCGGACAGGGCAATCTCCTACGAGCAGTACTTC.